The TCR beta chain under discussion was sequenced for a study of shared clonotypes between healthy human individuals. V was cut by 6 bases and J by 0 bases, with 12 bases left in between. This CDR3 contains 15 residues. In germline, CDR1 is ENHRY, CDR2 SYGVKD. Notes on this clone: Its target is unknown.

Study-wide results and limits: Naive subsets generally exceeded memory subsets in estimated richness.

Here immunoSEQ multiplex PCR was the method, and the copy in TCRdb shows in-frame clones only, minus some. The table has roughly 2 million clones, around 95% seen once. The specimen sequenced was naive CD4+ T cells sorted from blood. Subset: CD45RA+ positively selected. The rearrangement links TRBV10-3 to TRBJ2-1; no firm D call. This sequence originates from a man between 18 and 35 years old in good health. CDR3 region: CAIRDVQSSYNEQFF. CDR3 coding DNA: TGTGCCATCAGAGACGTACAGAGCTCCTACAATGAGCAGTTCTTC.